Presented here are 16 T cell receptor beta chains from one specimen sequenced in a study of cytomegalovirus exposure and HLA in healthy donors. The PCR employed 60 Vbeta primers together with 13 Jbeta primers. The assay was immunoSEQ multiplex PCR, and TCRdb's table has in-frame clones only and misses some. The sample has roughly 90,000 clones, 65% to 75% seen once; the top ten hold 20% to 25%. Input material: PBMCs. These TCRs come from a man between 25 and 39 years old in good health and CMV-seropositive.

V usage is TRBV4-2 and J usage is TRBJ2-3; D possibly uses TRBD1 or TRBD2 (10 bases each). Between the trimmed V and J ends, which lost 5 bases and 3 bases, there was a span of 30 bases. The CDR3 runs 20 residues. Germline V gene sequence: CDR1 LGHNA, CDR2 YNFKEQ. CDR3: CASSSHRDRGLAGGTDTQYF. CDR3 nucleotides: TGTGCCAGCAGCTCGCACCGGGACAGGGGTTTAGCGGGGGGTACAGATACGCAGTATTTT.

This clone was counted between two and nine times. The chain carries TRBV5-6 and TRBJ1-4; 8 nucleotides line up with TRBD1. V was clipped by 0 bases and J by 8 bases; unmatched bases: 6. Germline CDR1 SGHDT, CDR2 YYEEEE. There are 15 residues in the CDR3. CDR3 nucleotides: TGTGCCAGCAGCTTGGCCGGGACAGGAACCGAAAAACTGTTTTTT. Translation: CASSLAGTGTEKLFF.

V usage is TRBV6-5 and J usage is TRBJ1-6; 8 nucleotides agree with TRBD1. The trim removed 6 bases at V and 16 bases at J, leaving 11 bases unmatched. Germline CDR1 and CDR2: MNHEY and SVGAGI. The CDR3 is made up of 13 amino acids. This CDR3 reads CASSPGTGLVLHF. Written as DNA, the CDR3 is TGTGCCAGCAGCCCCGGGACAGGACTGGTTCTCCACTTT.

In its sample, this clone was seen a few times. A junction boundary mismatches the germline segment, possibly from a read error. The rearrangement joins TRBV19 to TRBJ1-5; D not certain. This CDR3 comprises 15 residues. Germline V gene data show CDR1 as LNHDA and CDR2 as SQIVND (reference sequence). Here the CDR3 DNA reads TGTGCCAGTAGTATGAGAGGGTTCAGCAATCAGCCCCAGAATTTT. Protein: CASSMRGFSNQPQNF.

The chain uses TRBV11-2 and TRBJ2-2, with D maybe TRBD2 (6 bases). V was cut by 6 bases and J by 7 bases, with 21 bases left in between. Per the germline V gene, CDR1 is SGHAT and CDR2 is FQNNGV. The CDR3 loop spans 16 amino acids. CDR3 sequence (DNA): TGTGCCAGCAGGAACTCGGCAGGGAGGTTGGGCGGGGAGCTGTTTTTT. This gives the protein CASRNSAGRLGGELFF.

The chain has TRBV15 and TRBJ2-5; 7 positions match TRBD1. The CDR3 is 15 residues long. Germline V gene lookup returns CDR1 LNHNV and CDR2 YYDKDF (reference sequence). The ends lost 3 bases at V and 1 base at J; junction bases unmatched: 5. In DNA, the CDR3 is TGTGCCACCAGCAGTATTGGGGACAGCCAAGAGACCCAGTACTTC. This encodes CATSSIGDSQETQYF.

In its sample, this clone was seen a few times. The chain combines TRBV6-5 with TRBJ2-7; D ambiguous. The CDR3 runs to 13 residues. Trimming cost V 2 bases and J 3 bases, with 8 bases left between them. Per germline, CDR1 MNHEY and CDR2 SVGAGI. The CDR3 coding sequence is TGTGCCAGCAGTTACCCGGGTCTCTACGAGCAGTACTTC. Its protein product is CASSYPGLYEQYF.

The chain is built from TRBV6-5 and TRBJ1-2; 9 nucleotides match TRBD1. V was pared by 6 bases and J by 6 bases, with 8 bases of the junction left unmatched. The germline gives CDR1 MNHEY, CDR2 SVGAGI. The CDR3 has 14 residues. CDR3 nucleotide sequence: TGTGCCAGCAGCCCGGGACAGGGCCCTGATGGCTACACCTTC. This translates into CASSPGQGPDGYTF.

For this clone: Compared with germline, one end of the junction differs, possibly owing to a read error. The V call is TRBV7-7, the J call TRBJ1-2; D is uncertain. The CDR3 is made up of 14 amino acids. Germline-derived CDR1 and CDR2 are SSHAT and FNYEAQ (reference sequence). The CDR3 coding sequence is TGTGCTAGCAGCCAACGGGTTCGCAACTATGGCTACACCTTC. Translated, it gives CASSQRVRNYGYTF.

In this sample, this clone turned up once. CDR3 in DNA: TGTGCCAGCAGTGGGACAGGGGAATCTGAAGCTTTCTTT. Protein sequence: CASSGTGESEAFF. This chain uses TRBV25-1 with TRBJ1-1, with TRBD1 matching over 9 bases. J was trimmed by 6 bases and V by 4 bases; bases with no gene match: 3. The CDR3 runs 13 residues. Per the germline V gene, CDR1 is MGHDK and CDR2 is SYGVNS.

This clone was counted between two and nine times. The genes are TRBV7-2 and TRBJ2-7, with unresolved D. Trimming left V 5 bases short and J 3 bases short, with 14 bases between. The germline V gene has CDR1 SGHTA and CDR2 FQGNSA. The CDR3 has 14 residues. DNA of the CDR3: TGTGCCAGCAGCCTAAAGACCAGGCGCTACGAGCAGTACTTC. Protein sequence: CASSLKTRRYEQYF.

The chain joins TRBV6-5 to TRBJ2-3; 9 nucleotides agree with TRBD1. The CDR3 is 14 residues long. Germline-derived CDR1 and CDR2 are MNHEY and SVGAGI. After removal of 8 bases from V and 3 bases from J, the junction contained 6 bases not matched to a gene. CDR3 in DNA: TGTGCCAGCGGGACAGGGATGAGGACAGATACGCAGTATTTT. It encodes CASGTGMRTDTQYF.

This chain links TRBV11-3 with TRBJ1-1, with 9 bases fitting TRBD1. V was pared by 3 bases and J by 5 bases, with 1 base of the junction left unmatched. The CDR3 is 13 residues long. Per the germline V gene, CDR1 is SGHNT and CDR2 is YENEEA. The CDR3 region is CASSFDRGTEAFF. CDR3 DNA: TGTGCCAGCAGCTTTGACAGGGGGACTGAAGCTTTCTTT.

This chain uses TRBV28 with TRBJ1-2, with TRBD1 as a possible D gene (6 bases). Germline values: CDR1 MDHEN, CDR2 SYDVKM. The CDR3 length is 11 residues. V lost 7 bases and J lost 8, with 11 bases in between. CDR3 DNA sequence: TGTGCCAGCACCCAGGGGAAAGGCTACACCTTC. It translates to CASTQGKGYTF.

The genes are TRBV9 and TRBJ2-1; possibly TRBD2 for D (6 bases). CDR1 and CDR2 from the germline V gene are SGDLS and YYNGEE. The CDR3 consists of 14 residues. Trimming took 6 bases from V and 8 from J, leaving 18 bases between them. CDR3 bases: TGTGCCAGCACCCCCTCGGTCCGCGGGGATGAGCAGTTCTTC. This codes for CASTPSVRGDEQFF.

This clone was counted ten times or more. This chain uses TRBV11-2 with TRBJ1-6, with D unclear. Trimming took off 3 bases at V and 6 bases at J, with 9 bases between the two ends. This CDR3 region has 14 residues. Per germline, CDR1 SGHAT and CDR2 FQNNGV. CDR3 sequence: CASSLNSRNSPLHF. CDR3 in DNA: TGTGCCAGCAGCTTGAACAGTCGTAATTCACCCCTCCACTTT. Filled out from reference TRBV11-2 and TRBJ1-6, the complete variable domain reads EAGVAQSPRYKIIEKRQSVAFWCNPISGHATLYWYQQILGQGPKLLIQFQNNGVVDDSQLPKDRFSAERLKGVDSTLKIQPAKLEDSAVYLCASSLNSRNSPLHFGNGTRLTVT.